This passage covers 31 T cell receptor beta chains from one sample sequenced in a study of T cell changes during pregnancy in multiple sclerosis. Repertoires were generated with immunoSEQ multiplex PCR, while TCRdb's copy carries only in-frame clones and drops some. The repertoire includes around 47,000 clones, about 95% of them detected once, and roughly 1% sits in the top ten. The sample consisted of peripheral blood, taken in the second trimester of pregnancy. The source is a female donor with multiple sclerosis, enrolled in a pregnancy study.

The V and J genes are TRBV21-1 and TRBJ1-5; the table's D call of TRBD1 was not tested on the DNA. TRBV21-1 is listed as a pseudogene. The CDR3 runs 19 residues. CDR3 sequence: CASSKAPSVRDIRAQPQHF. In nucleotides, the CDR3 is TGTGCCAGCAGCAAAGCCCCCTCTGTCCGGGACATCCGGGCTCAGCCCCAGCATTTT.

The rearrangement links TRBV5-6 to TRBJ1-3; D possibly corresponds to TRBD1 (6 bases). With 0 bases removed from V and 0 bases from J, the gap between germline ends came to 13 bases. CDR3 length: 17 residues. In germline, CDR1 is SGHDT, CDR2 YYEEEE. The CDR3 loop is CASSLALGAISGNTIYF. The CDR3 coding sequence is TGTGCCAGCAGCTTGGCCTTGGGGGCTATCTCTGGAAACACCATATATTTT. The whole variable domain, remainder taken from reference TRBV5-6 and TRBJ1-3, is DAGVTQSPTHLIKTRGQQVTLRCSPKSGHDTVSWYQQALGQGPQFIFQYYEEEERQRGNFPDRFSGHQFPNYSSELNVNALLLGDSALYLCASSLALGAISGNTIYFGEGSWLTVV.

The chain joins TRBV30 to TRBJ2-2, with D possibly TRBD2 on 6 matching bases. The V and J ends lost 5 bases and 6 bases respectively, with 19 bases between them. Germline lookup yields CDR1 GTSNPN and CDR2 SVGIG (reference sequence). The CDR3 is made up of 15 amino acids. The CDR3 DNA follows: TGTGCCTGGCATCTGTCCGCGGGATGGGCCGGGGAGCTGTTTTTT. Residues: CAWHLSAGWAGELFF.

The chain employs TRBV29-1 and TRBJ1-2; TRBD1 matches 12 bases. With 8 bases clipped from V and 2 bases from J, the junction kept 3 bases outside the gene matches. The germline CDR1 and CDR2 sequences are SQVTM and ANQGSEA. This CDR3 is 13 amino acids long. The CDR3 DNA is TGCAGCTCCGGGACAGGGGGCAACTATGGCTACACCTTC. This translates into CSSGTGGNYGYTF.

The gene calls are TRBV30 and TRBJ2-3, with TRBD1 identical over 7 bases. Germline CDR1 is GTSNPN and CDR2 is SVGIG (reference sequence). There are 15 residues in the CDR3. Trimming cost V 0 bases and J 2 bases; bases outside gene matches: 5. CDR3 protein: CAWSVSDRHTDTQYF. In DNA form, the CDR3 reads TGTGCCTGGAGTGTTTCGGACAGGCACACAGATACGCAGTATTTT.

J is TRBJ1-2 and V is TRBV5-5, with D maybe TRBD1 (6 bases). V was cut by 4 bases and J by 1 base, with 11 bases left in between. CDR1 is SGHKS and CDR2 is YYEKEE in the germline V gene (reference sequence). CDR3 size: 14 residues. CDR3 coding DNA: TGTGCCAGCAGCCCGGACAGCAATAACTATGGCTACACCTTC. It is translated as CASSPDSNNYGYTF.

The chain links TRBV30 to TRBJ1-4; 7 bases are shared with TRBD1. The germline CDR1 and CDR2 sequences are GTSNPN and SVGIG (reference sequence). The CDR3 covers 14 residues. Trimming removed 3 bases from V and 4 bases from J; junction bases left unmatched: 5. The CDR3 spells CAWSLSGGNEKLFF. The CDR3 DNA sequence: TGTGCCTGGAGCTTGTCAGGGGGTAATGAAAAACTGTTTTTT.

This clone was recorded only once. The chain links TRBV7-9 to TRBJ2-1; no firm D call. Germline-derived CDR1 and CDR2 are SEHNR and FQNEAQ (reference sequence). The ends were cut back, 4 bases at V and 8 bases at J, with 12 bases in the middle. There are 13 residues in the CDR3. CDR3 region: CASSSPFRDEQFF. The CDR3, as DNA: TGTGCCAGCAGCTCCCCTTTCCGGGATGAGCAGTTCTTC. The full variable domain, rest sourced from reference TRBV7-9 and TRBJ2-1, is DTGVSQNPRHKITKRGQNVTFRCDPISEHNRLYWYRQTLGQGPEFLTYFQNEAQLEKSRLLSDRFSAERPKGSFSTLEIQRTEQGDSAMYLCASSSPFRDEQFFGPGTRLTVL.

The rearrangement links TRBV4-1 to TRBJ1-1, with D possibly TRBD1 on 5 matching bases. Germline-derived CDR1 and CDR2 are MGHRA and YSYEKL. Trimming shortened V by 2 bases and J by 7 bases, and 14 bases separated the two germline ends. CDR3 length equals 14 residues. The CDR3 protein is CASSQIAGNIEAFF. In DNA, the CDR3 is TGCGCCAGCAGCCAAATCGCAGGGAATATTGAAGCTTTCTTT.

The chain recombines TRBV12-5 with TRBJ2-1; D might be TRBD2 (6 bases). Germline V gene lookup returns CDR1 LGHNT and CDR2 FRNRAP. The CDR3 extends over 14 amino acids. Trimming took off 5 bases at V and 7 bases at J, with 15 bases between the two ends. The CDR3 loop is CASGPRGFTNEQFF. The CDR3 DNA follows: TGTGCTAGTGGTCCCCGGGGGTTTACAAATGAGCAGTTCTTC.

CDR3 sequence: CASSPDSLFSTDTQYF. The CDR3 DNA follows: TGTGCCAGCAGTCCCGACAGCCTATTTAGCACAGATACGCAGTATTTT. V gene TRBV6-6 combines with J gene TRBJ2-3, with D tentatively TRBD1 (5 bases). Trimming shortened V by 5 bases and J by 0 bases, and 15 bases separated the two germline ends. There are 16 residues in the CDR3. In germline, CDR1 is MNHNY, CDR2 SVGAGI (reference sequence).

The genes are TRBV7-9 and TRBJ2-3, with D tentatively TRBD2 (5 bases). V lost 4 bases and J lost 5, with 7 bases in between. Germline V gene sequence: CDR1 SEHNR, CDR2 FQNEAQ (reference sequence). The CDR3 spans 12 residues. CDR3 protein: CASSSGKDTQYF. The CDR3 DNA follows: TGTGCCAGCAGCTCGGGAAAAGATACGCAGTATTTT.

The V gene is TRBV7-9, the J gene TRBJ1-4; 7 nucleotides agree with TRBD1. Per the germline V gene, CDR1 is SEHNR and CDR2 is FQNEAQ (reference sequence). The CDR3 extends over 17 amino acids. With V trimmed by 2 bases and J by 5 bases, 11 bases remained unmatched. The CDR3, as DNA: TGTGCCAGCAGCTTAAGACGCGCGACAGGGCCAAATGAAAAACTGTTTTTT. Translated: CASSLRRATGPNEKLFF.

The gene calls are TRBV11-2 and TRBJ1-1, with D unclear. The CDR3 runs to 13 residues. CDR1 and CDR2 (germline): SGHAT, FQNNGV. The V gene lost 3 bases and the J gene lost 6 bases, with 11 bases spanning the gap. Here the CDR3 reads CASSLRGDSEAFF. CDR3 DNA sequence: TGTGCCAGCAGCTTGCGAGGAGACTCTGAAGCTTTCTTT.

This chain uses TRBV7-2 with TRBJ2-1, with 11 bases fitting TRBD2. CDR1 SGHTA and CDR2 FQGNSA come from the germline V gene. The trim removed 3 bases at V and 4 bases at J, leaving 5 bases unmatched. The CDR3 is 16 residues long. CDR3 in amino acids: CASSLSGTSGYNEQFF. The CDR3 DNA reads TGTGCCAGCAGCTTGTCCGGGACTAGCGGATACAATGAGCAGTTCTTC. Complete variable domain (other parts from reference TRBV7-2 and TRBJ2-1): GAGVSQSPSNKVTEKGKDVELRCDPISGHTALYWYRQSLGQGLEFLIYFQGNSAPDKSGLPSDRFSAERTGGSVSTLTIQRTQQEDSAVYLCASSLSGTSGYNEQFFGPGTRLTVL.

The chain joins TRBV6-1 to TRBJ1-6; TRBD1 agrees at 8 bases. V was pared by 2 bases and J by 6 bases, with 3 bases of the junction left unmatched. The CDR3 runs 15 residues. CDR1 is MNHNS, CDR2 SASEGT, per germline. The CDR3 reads CASSESGQGNSPLHF. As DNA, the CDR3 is TGTGCCAGCAGTGAATCTGGACAGGGTAATTCACCCCTCCACTTT.

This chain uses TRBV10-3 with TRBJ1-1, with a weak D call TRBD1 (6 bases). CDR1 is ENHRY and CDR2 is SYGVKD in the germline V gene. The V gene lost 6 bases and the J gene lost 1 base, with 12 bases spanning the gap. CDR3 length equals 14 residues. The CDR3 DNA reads TGTGCCATCAGCCAGGGGACGTCGAACACTGAAGCTTTCTTT. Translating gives CAISQGTSNTEAFF.

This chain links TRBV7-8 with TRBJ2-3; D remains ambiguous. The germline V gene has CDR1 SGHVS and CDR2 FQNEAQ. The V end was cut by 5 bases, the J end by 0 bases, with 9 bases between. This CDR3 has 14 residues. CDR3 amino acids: CASSPQISTDTQYF. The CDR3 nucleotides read TGTGCCAGCAGCCCTCAGATTAGCACAGATACGCAGTATTTT.

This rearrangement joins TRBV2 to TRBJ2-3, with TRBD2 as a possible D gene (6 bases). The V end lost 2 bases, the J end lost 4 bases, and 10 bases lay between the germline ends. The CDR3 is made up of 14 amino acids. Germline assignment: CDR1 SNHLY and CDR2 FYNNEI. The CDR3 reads CASSELLASDTQYF. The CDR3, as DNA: TGTGCCAGCAGTGAACTGCTAGCGTCAGATACGCAGTATTTT.

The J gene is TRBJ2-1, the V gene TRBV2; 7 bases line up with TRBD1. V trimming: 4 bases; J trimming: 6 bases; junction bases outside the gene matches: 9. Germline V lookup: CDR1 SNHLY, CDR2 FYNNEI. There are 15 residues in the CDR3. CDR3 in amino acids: CASSGDREVSNEQFF. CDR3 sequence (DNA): TGTGCCAGCAGTGGTGACAGGGAAGTTTCCAATGAGCAGTTCTTC.

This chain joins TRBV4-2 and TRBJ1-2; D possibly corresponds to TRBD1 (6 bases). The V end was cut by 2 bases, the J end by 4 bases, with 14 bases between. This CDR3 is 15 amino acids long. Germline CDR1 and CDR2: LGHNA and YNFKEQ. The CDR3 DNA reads TGTGCCAGCAGCCAAAACCCAACAGGGCTCTATGGCTACACCTTC. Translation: CASSQNPTGLYGYTF.

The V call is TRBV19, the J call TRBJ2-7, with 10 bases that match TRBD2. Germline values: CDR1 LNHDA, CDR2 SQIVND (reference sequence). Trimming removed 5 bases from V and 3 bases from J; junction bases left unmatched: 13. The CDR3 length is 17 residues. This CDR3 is CASSPPPTSGRYYEQYF. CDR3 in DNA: TGTGCCAGTAGTCCCCCCCCGACTAGCGGGCGATACTACGAGCAGTACTTC.

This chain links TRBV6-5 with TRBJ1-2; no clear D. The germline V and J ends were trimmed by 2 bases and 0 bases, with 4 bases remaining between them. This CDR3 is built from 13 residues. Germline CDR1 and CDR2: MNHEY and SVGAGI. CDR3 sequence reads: CASSYDTNYGYTF. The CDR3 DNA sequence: TGTGCCAGCAGTTACGACACTAACTATGGCTACACCTTC.

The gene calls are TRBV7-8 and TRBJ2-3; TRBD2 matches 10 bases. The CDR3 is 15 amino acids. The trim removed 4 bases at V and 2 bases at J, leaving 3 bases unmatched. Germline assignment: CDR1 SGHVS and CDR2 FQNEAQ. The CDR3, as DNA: TGTGCCAGCAGCTACCTAGCGGGAGACACAGATACGCAGTATTTT. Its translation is CASSYLAGDTDTQYF.

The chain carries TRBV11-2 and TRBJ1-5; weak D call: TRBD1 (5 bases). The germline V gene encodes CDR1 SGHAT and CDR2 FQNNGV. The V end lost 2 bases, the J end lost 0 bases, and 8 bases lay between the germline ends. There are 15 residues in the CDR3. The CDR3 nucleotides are TGTGCCAGCAGCTTATCAGGGTCTAGCAATCAGCCCCAGCATTTT. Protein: CASSLSGSSNQPQHF.

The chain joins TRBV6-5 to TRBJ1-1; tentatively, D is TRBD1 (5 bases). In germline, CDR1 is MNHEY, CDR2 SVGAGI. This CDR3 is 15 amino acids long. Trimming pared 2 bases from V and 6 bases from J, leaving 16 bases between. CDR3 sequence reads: CASSYTRQYGSEAFF. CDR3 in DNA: TGTGCCAGCAGTTACACCCGACAGTATGGATCTGAAGCTTTCTTT.

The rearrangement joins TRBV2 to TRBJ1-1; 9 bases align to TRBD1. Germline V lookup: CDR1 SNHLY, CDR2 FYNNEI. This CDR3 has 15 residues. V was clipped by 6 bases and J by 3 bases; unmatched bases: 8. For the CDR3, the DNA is TGTGCCAGCAGAACAGGGGGCCTTATTGACACTGAAGCTTTCTTT. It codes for CASRTGGLIDTEAFF.

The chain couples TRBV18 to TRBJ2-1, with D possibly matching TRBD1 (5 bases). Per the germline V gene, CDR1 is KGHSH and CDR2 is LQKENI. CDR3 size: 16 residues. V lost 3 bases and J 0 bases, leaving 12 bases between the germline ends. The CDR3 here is CASSPFDRSSYNEQFF. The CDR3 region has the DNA TGTGCCAGCTCACCTTTCGACAGAAGCTCCTACAATGAGCAGTTCTTC.

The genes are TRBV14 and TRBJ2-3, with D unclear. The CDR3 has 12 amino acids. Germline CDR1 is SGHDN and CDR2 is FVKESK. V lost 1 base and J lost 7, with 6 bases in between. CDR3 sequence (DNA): TGTGCCAGCAGCCAAGTCCACAATACGCAGTATTTT. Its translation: CASSQVHNTQYF.

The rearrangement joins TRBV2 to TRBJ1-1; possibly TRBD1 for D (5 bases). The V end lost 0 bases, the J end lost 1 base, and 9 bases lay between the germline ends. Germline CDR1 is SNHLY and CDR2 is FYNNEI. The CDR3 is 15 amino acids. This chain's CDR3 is CASSEAGGRNTEAFF. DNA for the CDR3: TGTGCCAGCAGTGAAGCGGGGGGACGGAACACTGAAGCTTTCTTT.

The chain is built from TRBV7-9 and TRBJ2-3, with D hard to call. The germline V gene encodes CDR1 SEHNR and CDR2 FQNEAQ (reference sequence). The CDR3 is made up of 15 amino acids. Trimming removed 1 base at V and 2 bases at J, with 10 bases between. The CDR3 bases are TGTGCCAGCAGCTTAGACAGAATTATCACAGATACGCAGTATTTT. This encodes CASSLDRIITDTQYF.